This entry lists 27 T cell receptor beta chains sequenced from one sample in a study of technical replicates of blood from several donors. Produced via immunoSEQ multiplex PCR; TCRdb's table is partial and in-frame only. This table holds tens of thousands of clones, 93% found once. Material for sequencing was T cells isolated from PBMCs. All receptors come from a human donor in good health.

This chain's CDR3 is CASSRGYSGANVLTF. The CDR3 region has the DNA TGTGCCAGCAGCCGAGGGTACTCTGGGGCCAACGTCCTGACTTTC. The chain uses TRBV11-2 and TRBJ2-6, with D tentatively TRBD2 (5 bases). This CDR3 has 15 amino acids. V dropped 5 bases and J dropped 0 bases, with 8 bases sitting between them. Germline V CDR1 and CDR2: SGHAT, FQNNGV.

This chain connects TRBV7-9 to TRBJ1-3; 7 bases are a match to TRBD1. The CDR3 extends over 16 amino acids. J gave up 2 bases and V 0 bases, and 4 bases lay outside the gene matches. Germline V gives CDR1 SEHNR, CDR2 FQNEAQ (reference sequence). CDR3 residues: CASSLATGRPGNTIYF. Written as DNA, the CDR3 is TGTGCCAGCAGCTTAGCGACAGGGCGACCTGGAAACACCATATATTTT.

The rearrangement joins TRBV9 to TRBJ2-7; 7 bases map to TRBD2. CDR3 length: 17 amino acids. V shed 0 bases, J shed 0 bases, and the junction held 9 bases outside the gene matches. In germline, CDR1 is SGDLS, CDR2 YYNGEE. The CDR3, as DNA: TGTGCCAGCAGCGTAGGCGGGGGAGGGACGACCTCCTACGAGCAGTACTTC. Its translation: CASSVGGGGTTSYEQYF.

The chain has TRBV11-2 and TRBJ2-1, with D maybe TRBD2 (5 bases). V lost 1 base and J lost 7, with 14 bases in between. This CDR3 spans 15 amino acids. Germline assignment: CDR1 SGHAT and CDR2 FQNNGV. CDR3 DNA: TGTGCCAGCAGCTTAGTCCCGAGGGAGTTAAATGAGCAGTTCTTC. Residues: CASSLVPRELNEQFF.

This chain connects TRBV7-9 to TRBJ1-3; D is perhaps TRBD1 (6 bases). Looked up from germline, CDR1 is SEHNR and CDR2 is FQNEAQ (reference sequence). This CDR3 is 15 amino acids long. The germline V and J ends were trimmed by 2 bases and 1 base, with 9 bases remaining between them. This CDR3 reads CASSLFTGSGNTIYF. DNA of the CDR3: TGTGCCAGCAGCTTATTCACAGGGTCTGGAAACACCATATATTTT.

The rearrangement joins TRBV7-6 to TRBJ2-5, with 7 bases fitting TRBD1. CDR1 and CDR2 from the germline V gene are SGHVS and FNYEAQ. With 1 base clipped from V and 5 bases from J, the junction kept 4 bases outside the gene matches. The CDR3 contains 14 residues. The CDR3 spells CASSLVQGSETQYF. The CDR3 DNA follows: TGTGCCAGCAGCTTAGTACAGGGGTCGGAGACCCAGTACTTC.

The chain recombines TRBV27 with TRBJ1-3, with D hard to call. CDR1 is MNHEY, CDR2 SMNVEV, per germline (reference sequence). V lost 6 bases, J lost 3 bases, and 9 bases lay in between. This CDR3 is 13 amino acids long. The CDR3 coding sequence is TGTGCCAGCAGCCCCCTATTTGGAAACACCATATATTTT. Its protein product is CASSPLFGNTIYF.

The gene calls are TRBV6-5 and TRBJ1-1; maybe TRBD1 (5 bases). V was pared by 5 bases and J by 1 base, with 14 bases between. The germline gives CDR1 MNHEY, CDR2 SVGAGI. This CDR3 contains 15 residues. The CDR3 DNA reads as TGTGCCAGCAGTACTATAGGACACCAGAACACTGAAGCTTTCTTT. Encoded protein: CASSTIGHQNTEAFF.

CDR3 coding DNA: TGCGCCAGCAGCAGTTTCGCTCTTAGGGGGCTGGCTTTCTTT. As protein: CASSSFALRGLAFF. This rearrangement joins TRBV4-1 to TRBJ1-1, with TRBD1 matching over 7 bases. The CDR3 extends over 14 amino acids. V lost 5 bases, J lost 11 bases, and 14 bases stayed unmatched. CDR1 is MGHRA, CDR2 YSYEKL, per germline.

The CDR3 spells CASSLGPGQGAGEGYTF. CDR3 nucleotides: TGCGCCAGCAGCTTAGGACCGGGACAGGGGGCTGGTGAGGGCTACACCTTC. The chain is built from TRBV5-1 and TRBJ1-2, with 12 bases matching TRBD1. In germline, CDR1 is SGHRS, CDR2 YFSETQ. The ends lost 2 bases at V and 8 bases at J; junction bases unmatched: 13. The CDR3 runs 17 residues. The full variable domain, rest sourced from reference TRBV5-1 and TRBJ1-2, is KAGVTQTPRYLIKTRGQQVTLSCSPISGHRSVSWYQQTPGQGLQFLFEYFSETQRNKGNFPGRFSGRQFSNSRSEMNVSTLELGDSALYLCASSLGPGQGAGEGYTFGSGTRLTVV.

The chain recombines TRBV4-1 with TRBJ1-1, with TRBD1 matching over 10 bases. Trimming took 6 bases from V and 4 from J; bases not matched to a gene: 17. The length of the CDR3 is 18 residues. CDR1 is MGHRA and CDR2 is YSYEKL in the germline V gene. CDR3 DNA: TGCGCCAGCAGGCAGCTCCGGGACAGGGGAGCTGCGGGCACTGAAGCTTTCTTT. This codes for CASRQLRDRGAAGTEAFF.

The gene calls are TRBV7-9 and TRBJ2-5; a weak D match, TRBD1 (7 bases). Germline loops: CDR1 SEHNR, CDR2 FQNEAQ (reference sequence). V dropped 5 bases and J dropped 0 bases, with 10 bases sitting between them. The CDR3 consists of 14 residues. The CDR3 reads CASSGGTDQETQYF. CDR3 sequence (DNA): TGTGCCAGCAGCGGAGGGACAGACCAAGAGACCCAGTACTTC.

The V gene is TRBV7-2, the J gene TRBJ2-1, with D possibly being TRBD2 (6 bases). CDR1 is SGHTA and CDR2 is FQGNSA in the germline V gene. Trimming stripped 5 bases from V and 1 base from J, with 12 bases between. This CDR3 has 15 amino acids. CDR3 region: CASSIVGTSYNEQFF. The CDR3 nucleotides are TGTGCCAGCAGCATAGTCGGGACTTCCTACAATGAGCAGTTCTTC.

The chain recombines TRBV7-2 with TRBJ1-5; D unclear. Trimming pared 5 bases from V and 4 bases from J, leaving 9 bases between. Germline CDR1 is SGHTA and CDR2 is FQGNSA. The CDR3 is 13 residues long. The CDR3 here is CASSRVVNQPQHF. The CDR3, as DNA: TGTGCCAGCAGCCGAGTTGTGAATCAGCCCCAGCATTTT.

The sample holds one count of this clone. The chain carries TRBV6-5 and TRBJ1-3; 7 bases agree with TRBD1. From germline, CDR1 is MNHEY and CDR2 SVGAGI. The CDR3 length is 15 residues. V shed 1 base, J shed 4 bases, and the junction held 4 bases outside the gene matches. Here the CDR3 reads CASSYYLDRGNTIYF. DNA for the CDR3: TGTGCCAGCAGTTACTACTTGGACAGGGGAAACACCATATATTTT.

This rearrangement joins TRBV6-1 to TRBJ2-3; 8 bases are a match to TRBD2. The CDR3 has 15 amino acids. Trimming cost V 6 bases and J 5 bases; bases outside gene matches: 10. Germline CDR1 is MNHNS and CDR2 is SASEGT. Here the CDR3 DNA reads TGTGCCAGCAGGCAACTAGCGGTTGGGAAAGATACGCAGTATTTT. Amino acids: CASRQLAVGKDTQYF.

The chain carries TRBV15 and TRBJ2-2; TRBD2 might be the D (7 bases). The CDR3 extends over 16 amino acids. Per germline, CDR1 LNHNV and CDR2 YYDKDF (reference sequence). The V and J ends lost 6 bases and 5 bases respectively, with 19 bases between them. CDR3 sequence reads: CATRGEGRRGTGELFF. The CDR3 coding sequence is TGTGCCACCAGAGGGGAGGGTCGCAGGGGAACCGGGGAGCTGTTTTTT.

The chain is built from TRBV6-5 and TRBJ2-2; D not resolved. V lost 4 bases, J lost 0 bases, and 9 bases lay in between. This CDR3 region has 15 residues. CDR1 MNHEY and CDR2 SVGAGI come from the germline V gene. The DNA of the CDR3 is TGTGCCAGCAGTTTACCACGCGCGAACACCGGGGAGCTGTTTTTT. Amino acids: CASSLPRANTGELFF.

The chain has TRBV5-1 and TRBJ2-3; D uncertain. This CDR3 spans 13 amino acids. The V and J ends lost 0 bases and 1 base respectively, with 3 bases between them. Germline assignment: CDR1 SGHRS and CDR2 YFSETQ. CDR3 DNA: TGCGCCAGCAGCTTGGCAGGCACAGATACGCAGTATTTT. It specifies CASSLAGTDTQYF. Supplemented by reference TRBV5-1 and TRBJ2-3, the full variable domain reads KAGVTQTPRYLIKTRGQQVTLSCSPISGHRSVSWYQQTPGQGLQFLFEYFSETQRNKGNFPGRFSGRQFSNSRSEMNVSTLELGDSALYLCASSLAGTDTQYFGPGTRLTVL.

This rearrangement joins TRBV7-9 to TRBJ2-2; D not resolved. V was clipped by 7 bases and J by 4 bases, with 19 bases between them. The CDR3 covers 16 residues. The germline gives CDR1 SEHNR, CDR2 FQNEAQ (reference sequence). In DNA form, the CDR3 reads TGTGCCAGCAAAGACTTGACGGCATCGACCACCGGGGAGCTGTTTTTT. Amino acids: CASKDLTASTTGELFF.

In DNA, the CDR3 is TGCAGCGTTGTGGGCGGGGTAGGCTACGAGCAGTACTTC. Translated: CSVVGGVGYEQYF. The chain is built from TRBV29-1 and TRBJ2-7; D may be TRBD2 (6 bases). The CDR3 sequence is 13 residues long. CDR1 and CDR2 (germline): SQVTM, ANQGSEA. V dropped 4 bases and J dropped 3 bases, with 13 bases sitting between them.

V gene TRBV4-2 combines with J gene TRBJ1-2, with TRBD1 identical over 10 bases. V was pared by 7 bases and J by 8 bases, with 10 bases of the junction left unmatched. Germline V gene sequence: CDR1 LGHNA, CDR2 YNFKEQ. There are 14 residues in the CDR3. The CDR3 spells CASNPSGTGVGYTF. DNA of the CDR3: TGTGCCAGCAACCCCTCGGGGACAGGGGTCGGCTACACCTTC.

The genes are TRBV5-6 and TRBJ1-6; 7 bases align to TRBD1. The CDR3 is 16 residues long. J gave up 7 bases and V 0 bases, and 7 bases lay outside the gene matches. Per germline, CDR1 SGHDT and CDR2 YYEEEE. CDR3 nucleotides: TGTGCCAGCAGCTTGGCCTTGGGACAGATAAATTCACCCCTCCACTTT. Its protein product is CASSLALGQINSPLHF.

The CDR3 reads CASSYTVFAGELFF. CDR3 nucleotides: TGTGCCAGCAGTTACACAGTTTTCGCCGGGGAGCTGTTTTTT. The chain links TRBV6-6 to TRBJ2-2; D uncertain. Trimming removed 2 bases at V and 6 bases at J, with 10 bases between. This CDR3 has 14 residues. The germline V gene encodes CDR1 MNHNY and CDR2 SVGAGI (reference sequence).

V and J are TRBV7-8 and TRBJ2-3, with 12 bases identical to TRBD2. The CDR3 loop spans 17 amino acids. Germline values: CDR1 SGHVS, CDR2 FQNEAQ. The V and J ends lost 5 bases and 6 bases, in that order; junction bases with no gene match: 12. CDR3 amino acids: CASSPTTSGGRLDTQYF. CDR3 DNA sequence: TGTGCCAGCAGCCCTACGACTAGCGGGGGCCGGTTGGATACGCAGTATTTT.

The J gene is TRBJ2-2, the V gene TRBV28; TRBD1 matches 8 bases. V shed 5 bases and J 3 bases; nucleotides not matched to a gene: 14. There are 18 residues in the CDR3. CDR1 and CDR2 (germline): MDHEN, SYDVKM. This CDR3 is CASSLRDRSSWDTGELFF. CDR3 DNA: TGTGCCAGCAGTCTCCGGGACAGGTCCTCTTGGGACACCGGGGAGCTGTTTTTT.

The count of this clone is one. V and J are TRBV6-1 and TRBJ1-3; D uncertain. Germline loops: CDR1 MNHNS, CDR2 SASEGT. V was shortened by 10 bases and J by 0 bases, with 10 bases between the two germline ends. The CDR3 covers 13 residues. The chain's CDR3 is CATAPSSGNTIYF. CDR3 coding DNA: TGTGCCACCGCCCCTAGCTCTGGAAACACCATATATTTT.